These T cell receptor delta chains were read from a single sample in a study of γδ T cells in repeated Plasmodium falciparum infection. TCRdb reanalysed the multiplex PCR reads via CATT. The data show 85,000 to 95,000 delta-chain clones, roughly 1.4% seen once. Sequenced: gamma-delta T cells from blood. These receptors were taken from a pool of human donors (malaria-infected and uninfected, not separated). Each CDR3 is given with its conserved first and last residue. D genes are given only for firm matches. A row's size may be missing; if present it is once, few, many or a size class.

CDR3 DNA: TGTGCCTGTGACCCTCGGAGCGGTCCGACAGCACAACTCTTCTTT
CDR3 protein: CACDPRSGPTAQLFF
J gene: TRDJ2
clone size: medium-sized
V gene: TRDV2
D gene: -

CDR3 DNA: TGTGCTCTTGGGGAACTCCTACCGGGCGAGAAGCTCGAACTGGGGGATACGGGATCCGATAAACTCATCTTT
CDR3 protein: CALGELLPGEKLELGDTGSDKLIF
J gene: TRDJ1
clone size: many
V gene: TRDV1
D gene: TRDD3

CDR3 DNA: TGTGCTCTTGGTTCTATCTTACCTCTCTGGGGGATAACGAAGCAACTCATCTTT
CDR3 protein: CALGSILPLWGITKQLIF
J gene: TRDJ1
clone size: medium-sized
V gene: TRDV1
D gene: TRDD3

CDR3 DNA: TGTGCAGCAAGCGAAGTACTCTGGGGGATACGGAAGGGGTACACCGATAAACTCATCTTT
CDR3 protein: CAASEVLWGIRKGYTDKLIF
J gene: TRDJ1
clone size: few
V gene: TRAV29/DV5
D gene: TRDD3

CDR3 DNA: TGTGCTCTTGGGGAACCCGTCGCCTTCCTCGGGCTTTGGGGGAGCCGTAATAAACTCATCTTT
CDR3 protein: CALGEPVAFLGLWGSRNKLIF
J gene: TRDJ1
clone size: many
V gene: TRDV1
D gene: -

CDR3 DNA: TGTGCTCTTGGGGAACTTATCTTCCTACGGGTACTGGGGGATACCGATAAACTCATCTTT
CDR3 protein: CALGELIFLRVLGDTDKLIF
J gene: TRDJ1
clone size: many
V gene: TRDV1
D gene: TRDD3

CDR3 DNA: TGTGCTTATACCGGCGGGGGGGCCCCCCGCCACCTGAGTACTGGGGGATACGCGGTGGAGGTAATCACCGATAAACTCATCTTT
CDR3 protein: CAYTGGGAPRHLSTGGYAVEVITDKLIF
J gene: TRDJ1
clone size: many
V gene: TRAV38-2/DV8
D gene: TRDD3

CDR3 DNA: TGTGCTCTTGGGAGGCCCTGCTACGAAGGGGGATACGCCTGCACCGATAAACTCATCTTT
CDR3 protein: CALGRPCYEGGYACTDKLIF
J gene: TRDJ1
clone size: many
V gene: TRDV1
D gene: TRDD3

CDR3 DNA: TGTGCCTGCGACCGGATGGGGGGATCTCCGGGCACCGATAAACTCATCTTT
CDR3 protein: CACDRMGGSPGTDKLIF
J gene: TRDJ1
clone size: many
V gene: TRDV2
D gene: TRDD3

CDR3 DNA: TGTGCTCTTGGGGAACTATCTGTCCCGTTTCGAAGAGAGTACACCGATAAACTCATCTTT
CDR3 protein: CALGELSVPFRREYTDKLIF
J gene: TRDJ1
clone size: many
V gene: TRDV1
D gene: -

CDR3 DNA: TGTGCTCTTGGGGAATTCGCAGGACTCCATAAGAATAAACTCATCTTT
CDR3 protein: CALGEFAGLHKNKLIF
J gene: TRDJ1
clone size: medium-sized
V gene: TRDV1
D gene: -

CDR3 DNA: TGTGCTCTTGGGGGGTACTGGGGGATGCCGTACACCGATAAACTCATCTTT
CDR3 protein: CALGGYWGMPYTDKLIF
J gene: TRDJ1
clone size: many
V gene: TRDV1
D gene: TRDD3

CDR3 DNA: TGTGCTCTTGGGGAAACCTTCCTACCCCAAGGTGGGTACTGGGGGGAGAAACTCATCTTT
CDR3 protein: CALGETFLPQGGYWGEKLIF
J gene: TRDJ1
clone size: medium-sized
V gene: TRDV1
D gene: -

CDR3 DNA: TGTGCTCTTGGGGAAGGATTCCCTAAACTGGGGGATAACCATAAACTCATCTTT
CDR3 protein: CALGEGFPKLGDNHKLIF
J gene: TRDJ1
clone size: many
V gene: TRDV1
D gene: TRDD3

CDR3 DNA: TGTGCCTGTGACCCATGGACTACTGGGGGATACAATAAACTCATCTTT
CDR3 protein: CACDPWTTGGYNKLIF
J gene: TRDJ1
clone size: medium-sized
V gene: TRDV2
D gene: TRDD3

CDR3 DNA: TGTGCTCTTGGGTTTTTTGGCCCCTGGGACACCCGACAGATGTTTTTC
CDR3 protein: CALGFFGPWDTRQMFF
J gene: TRDJ3
clone size: many
V gene: TRDV1
D gene: -

CDR3 DNA: TGTGCCTCCTTACTGGGACCTACCGATAAACTCATCTTT
CDR3 protein: CASLLGPTDKLIF
J gene: TRDJ1
clone size: many
V gene: TRDV3
D gene: -

CDR3 DNA: TGTGCTCTTGGGGCCACTTACCTACTGGGGGACGACAATCAGTACACCGATAAACTCATCTTT
CDR3 protein: CALGATYLLGDDNQYTDKLIF
J gene: TRDJ1
clone size: many
V gene: TRDV1
D gene: TRDD3

CDR3 DNA: TGTGCTCTTGGGGCCCCAGGCCTTCCTACTACTGGGGGATACAATAAACTCATCTTT
CDR3 protein: CALGAPGLPTTGGYNKLIF
J gene: TRDJ1
clone size: many
V gene: TRDV1
D gene: TRDD3

CDR3 DNA: TGTGCCTGTGACTCTTCCTCTCTGGGGGATTACACCGATAAACTCATCTTT
CDR3 protein: CACDSSSLGDYTDKLIF
J gene: TRDJ1
clone size: medium-sized
V gene: TRDV2
D gene: TRDD3

CDR3 DNA: TGTGCTCTTGGGGAACTAGTACCTGGGGGGACCTCCTGGGACACCCGACAGATGTTTTTC
CDR3 protein: CALGELVPGGTSWDTRQMFF
J gene: TRDJ3
clone size: many
V gene: TRDV1
D gene: TRDD3

CDR3 DNA: TGTGCTCTTGGGGAACTTCCGCCCTTCATCCCTTACTGGGGGATACGCACCGATAAACTCATCTTT
CDR3 protein: CALGELPPFIPYWGIRTDKLIF
J gene: TRDJ1
clone size: many
V gene: TRDV1
D gene: TRDD3

CDR3 DNA: TGTGCTCTTGGGGCCCATTACACCGATAAACTCATCTTT
CDR3 protein: CALGAHYTDKLIF
J gene: TRDJ1
clone size: many
V gene: TRDV1
D gene: -

CDR3 DNA: TGTGCAATGAGAGAGGGCATTGGTAACTACGTAAACTGGTTGTACACCGATAAACTCATCTTT
CDR3 protein: CAMREGIGNYVNWLYTDKLIF
J gene: TRDJ1
clone size: many
V gene: TRAV14/DV4
D gene: -

CDR3 DNA: TGTGCTCTTGGGGAACCCCCCCCAGATTCTTCCTACGTTGTACTGGGAACCGATAAACTCATCTTT
CDR3 protein: CALGEPPPDSSYVVLGTDKLIF
J gene: TRDJ1
clone size: many
V gene: TRDV1
D gene: TRDD2

CDR3 DNA: TGTGCCTGTGACTTGCTGGGGGATTTCGCCGATAAACTCATCTTT
CDR3 protein: CACDLLGDFADKLIF
J gene: TRDJ1
clone size: medium-sized
V gene: TRDV2
D gene: TRDD3

CDR3 DNA: TGTGCTCTTGGGGAAAGAATTTCCTACCCCGTAGTTGGGGTTTTTTCACCCGATAAACTCATCTTT
CDR3 protein: CALGERISYPVVGVFSPDKLIF
J gene: TRDJ1
clone size: many
V gene: TRDV1
D gene: TRDD2

CDR3 DNA: TGTGCTCTTGGGGCCGCGGTCGGCTGCCCCACTACCAAGGACTGGGGGATGACCCCCGATAAACTCATCTTT
CDR3 protein: CALGAAVGCPTTKDWGMTPDKLIF
J gene: TRDJ1
clone size: many
V gene: TRDV1
D gene: TRDD3

CDR3 DNA: TGTGCTCTTGGGGAAGACTGGGGGAGTGACACCGATAAACTCATCTTT
CDR3 protein: CALGEDWGSDTDKLIF
J gene: TRDJ1
clone size: many
V gene: TRDV1
D gene: TRDD3

CDR3 DNA: TGTGCTTATAGGAGCCTTGGGATGCGTTCCTACTATACGTTGGGGGATACGCTCACCGATAAACTCATCTTT
CDR3 protein: CAYRSLGMRSYYTLGDTLTDKLIF
J gene: TRDJ1
clone size: many
V gene: TRAV38-2/DV8
D gene: TRDD3

CDR3 DNA: TGTGCTCTTGGGGATTCCTACGATCGGACAGCACAACTCTTCTTT
CDR3 protein: CALGDSYDRTAQLFF
J gene: TRDJ2
clone size: many
V gene: TRDV1
D gene: TRDD2

CDR3 DNA: TGTGCCTTTTCCCCAGTTCCTACATCTCGACTGCTGGGAGACCTAACCGATAAACTCATCTTT
CDR3 protein: CAFSPVPTSRLLGDLTDKLIF
J gene: TRDJ1
clone size: few
V gene: TRDV3
D gene: TRDD2

CDR3 DNA: TGTGCTCTTGGGGGCTGGCGGCAGTTGGTTTACACCGATAAACTCATCTTT
CDR3 protein: CALGGWRQLVYTDKLIF
J gene: TRDJ1
clone size: many
V gene: TRDV1
D gene: -

CDR3 DNA: TGTGCTCTTGGGGACCCCCAGCAGAACTGGGGGATACCTTACACCGATAAACTCATCTTT
CDR3 protein: CALGDPQQNWGIPYTDKLIF
J gene: TRDJ1
clone size: many
V gene: TRDV1
D gene: TRDD3

CDR3 DNA: TGTGCTCTTGGGGAACCATCCTACACTATACTGGGGGCCCCGATCTTGACAGCACAACTCTTCTTT
CDR3 protein: CALGEPSYTILGAPILTAQLFF
J gene: TRDJ2
clone size: many
V gene: TRDV1
D gene: TRDD3

CDR3 DNA: TGTGCTCTTGGGGAACTAGGGCCTTCCACCCGGTTGGGGGTAACGAGGTACACCGATAAACTCATCTTT
CDR3 protein: CALGELGPSTRLGVTRYTDKLIF
J gene: TRDJ1
clone size: many
V gene: TRDV1
D gene: -

CDR3 DNA: TGTGCTCTTGGGCCCCTCGTCGGCTTCTACAGACCTGTACTGGGGGATACGTATGGACTCATCTTT
CDR3 protein: CALGPLVGFYRPVLGDTYGLIF
J gene: TRDJ1
clone size: -
V gene: TRDV1
D gene: TRDD3

CDR3 DNA: TGTGCTCTTGGGGAACCATACTGGGGGATACAAAGGGAGAAACTCATCTTT
CDR3 protein: CALGEPYWGIQREKLIF
J gene: TRDJ1
clone size: -
V gene: TRDV1
D gene: TRDD3

CDR3 DNA: TGTGCTCTTGGGGACCCTCTTCAACCCCGGTACTGGGGGATACGGCCCTACACCGATAAACTCATCTTT
CDR3 protein: CALGDPLQPRYWGIRPYTDKLIF
J gene: TRDJ1
clone size: many
V gene: TRDV1
D gene: TRDD3

CDR3 DNA: TGTGCTCTTGGGGAACTAGAAAGAGGGAGGGGATACGCCTACGATAAACTCATCTTT
CDR3 protein: CALGELERGRGYAYDKLIF
J gene: TRDJ1
clone size: many
V gene: TRDV1
D gene: TRDD3

CDR3 DNA: -
CDR3 protein: CATCYCAFSWSLRVWYTDKLIF
J gene: TRDJ1
clone size: -
V gene: TRDV3
D gene: -

CDR3 DNA: TGTGCTCTTGGGGAATCTCCCTTTCGTTACTGGGGGATAGGAGGCACCGATAAACTCATCTTT
CDR3 protein: CALGESPFRYWGIGGTDKLIF
J gene: TRDJ1
clone size: many
V gene: TRDV1
D gene: TRDD3

CDR3 DNA: TGTGCTCTTGGGGAACAAAGTTTTTTCCCCTCGAACTGGGTCCCTAGTTACAGCACCGATAAACTCATCTTT
CDR3 protein: CALGEQSFFPSNWVPSYSTDKLIF
J gene: TRDJ1
clone size: many
V gene: TRDV1
D gene: -

CDR3 DNA: TGTGCTCTTGGGGAAGGGACTTGGGGGATCCTAGACACCGATAAACTCATCTTT
CDR3 protein: CALGEGTWGILDTDKLIF
J gene: TRDJ1
clone size: many
V gene: TRDV1
D gene: TRDD3

CDR3 DNA: TGTGCAGCAATCCAAACCCCAACTCGGCCTTCCTATTGGGGGCCGCCCCTCACCGATAAACTCATCTTT
CDR3 protein: CAAIQTPTRPSYWGPPLTDKLIF
J gene: TRDJ1
clone size: few
V gene: TRAV29/DV5
D gene: TRDD2

CDR3 DNA: TGTGCTCTTGGGAGGGTTGCGGGGGGTACCAACACCGATAAACTCATCTTT
CDR3 protein: CALGRVAGGTNTDKLIF
J gene: TRDJ1
clone size: many
V gene: TRDV1
D gene: -

CDR3 DNA: TGTGCTCTTGGGGAAGGTCTTCCCGTACTGGGGGATACGTGTAAACTCATCTTT
CDR3 protein: CALGEGLPVLGDTCKLIF
J gene: TRDJ1
clone size: many
V gene: TRDV1
D gene: TRDD3

CDR3 DNA: TGTGCTCTTGGGGAACTAGAAGGTCCTACGTATGCTAACTGGGGGGAGTACACCGATAAACTCATCTTT
CDR3 protein: CALGELEGPTYANWGEYTDKLIF
J gene: TRDJ1
clone size: medium-sized
V gene: TRDV1
D gene: TRDD3